These 32 T cell receptor beta chains came from one sample sequenced in a study of cytomegalovirus exposure and HLA in healthy donors. Amplification used 60 Vbeta primers and 13 Jbeta primers. Profiling relied on immunoSEQ multiplex PCR, and the TCRdb table lists in-frame clones only, not all of them. The sample gives 140,000 or so clones, more than 75% of which show up once; 2% to 3% is in the top ten. The sequenced sample consisted of PBMCs. All receptors derive from a woman aged 18 to 35 in good health and CMV-seropositive.

The chain is built from TRBV10-3 and TRBJ2-5; D is perhaps TRBD1 (5 bases). The V end lost 4 bases, the J end lost 5 bases, and 14 bases lay between the germline ends. From germline, CDR1 is ENHRY and CDR2 SYGVKD. This CDR3 comprises 14 residues. The CDR3 bases are TGTGCCATCAGTGCTGGGGCCCTAGGGGAGACCCAGTACTTC. It translates to CAISAGALGETQYF.

The J gene is TRBJ2-3, the V gene TRBV7-6; D is possibly TRBD1 (6 bases). The CDR3 is 14 amino acids. Per germline, CDR1 SGHVS and CDR2 FNYEAQ. V shed 4 bases and J shed 2 bases, with 10 bases lying between them. In DNA form, the CDR3 reads TGTGCCAGCAGCTCCAGGGGTTTCACAGATACGCAGTATTTT. It translates to CASSSRGFTDTQYF.

This clone came up once. The chain links TRBV10-1 to TRBJ1-2; possibly TRBD1 for D (5 bases). This CDR3 contains 12 residues. V lost 6 bases and J lost 8, with 13 bases in between. CDR1 is WNHNN and CDR2 is SYGVQD in the germline V gene (reference sequence). CDR3 in amino acids: CASRTRVSGYTF. The DNA for the CDR3 is TGCGCCAGCAGAACCAGGGTAAGCGGCTACACCTTC.

V usage is TRBV27 and J usage is TRBJ1-2; 7 positions agree with TRBD1. Unmatched junction bases numbered 8, after V lost 3 bases and J lost 7 bases. CDR1 and CDR2 (germline): MNHEY, SMNVEV (reference sequence). The length of the CDR3 is 14 residues. The CDR3 region has the DNA TGTGCCAGCAGTTTTTCACAGGGGTTCGGTGGCTACACCTTC. Protein product: CASSFSQGFGGYTF.

The chain uses TRBV19 and TRBJ1-2, with TRBD1 matching over 8 bases. J was trimmed by 3 bases and V by 5 bases; bases with no gene match: 5. CDR1 and CDR2 from the germline V gene are LNHDA and SQIVND (reference sequence). The CDR3 is 14 residues long. The CDR3 sequence: CASSPTGGDYGYTF. In DNA, the CDR3 is TGTGCCAGTAGTCCAACAGGGGGAGACTATGGCTACACCTTC.

The chain links TRBV13 to TRBJ2-7; D gene uncertain. Trimming pared 4 bases from V and 1 base from J, leaving 26 bases between. The CDR3 is 19 residues long. Germline loops: CDR1 PRHDT, CDR2 FYEKMQ (reference sequence). CDR3 bases: TGTGCCAGCAGCTCCTCGTCCCCCTTCAAAGCAGGATTATCCTACGAGCAGTACTTC. Encoded protein: CASSSSSPFKAGLSYEQYF.

V gene TRBV7-8 combines with J gene TRBJ2-5, with TRBD2 matching over 11 bases. The tail of the sequence fits TRBJ2-7 better, so the J call may be wrong. From germline, CDR1 is SGHVS and CDR2 FQNEAQ. The CDR3 is made up of 18 amino acids. This CDR3 is CASSLITSGGINSYEQYF. The CDR3 DNA reads as TGTGCCAGCAGCTTAATTACTAGCGGGGGTATCAACTCCTACGAGCAGTACTTC.

This chain links TRBV5-4 with TRBJ2-5; the D gene is possibly TRBD2 (6 bases). The CDR3 totals 14 residues. The V end lost 0 bases, the J end lost 4 bases, and 10 bases lay between the germline ends. Germline lookup yields CDR1 SGHNT and CDR2 YYREEE (reference sequence). The CDR3 spells CASSLAGLSETQYF. For the CDR3, the DNA is TGTGCCAGCAGCTTGGCCGGACTATCAGAGACCCAGTACTTC.

The table lists this clone with many counts. V gene TRBV6-1 combines with J gene TRBJ1-5, with D possibly being TRBD1 (5 bases). The germline V gene has CDR1 MNHNS and CDR2 SASEGT. Trimming shortened V by 11 bases and J by 3 bases, and 20 bases separated the two germline ends. The CDR3 contains 15 residues. CDR3 sequence (DNA): TGTGCCTGCGACTGGACCGGGGGTACCAATCAGCCCCAGCATTTT. It is translated as CACDWTGGTNQPQHF.

This clone was seen just once. The J gene is TRBJ1-5, the V gene TRBV7-8, with 9 nucleotides matching TRBD1. V shed 5 bases and J 0 bases; nucleotides not matched to a gene: 14. CDR3 size: 19 residues. Germline V gives CDR1 SGHVS, CDR2 FQNEAQ. The DNA for the CDR3 is TGTGCCAGCAGCCCGCGCGGCAAGGGACAGGGATATAGCAATCAGCCCCAGCATTTT. It codes for CASSPRGKGQGYSNQPQHF.

The rearrangement links TRBV11-3 to TRBJ1-1; D unresolved. This CDR3 is built from 13 residues. The ends were cut back, 4 bases at V and 1 base at J, with 7 bases in the middle. The germline CDR1 and CDR2 sequences are SGHNT and YENEEA. The CDR3 protein is CASSSQENTEAFF. The CDR3 DNA reads as TGTGCCAGCAGCTCCCAGGAGAACACTGAAGCTTTCTTT.

This clone was counted a few times. The V and J genes are TRBV6-1 and TRBJ2-5, with 7 bases fitting TRBD1. Germline CDR1 and CDR2: MNHNS and SASEGT. The trim removed 5 bases at V and 0 bases at J, leaving 3 bases unmatched. This CDR3 region has 14 residues. CDR3 sequence reads: CASSPTGDQETQYF. The DNA for the CDR3 is TGTGCCAGCAGTCCAACAGGGGACCAAGAGACCCAGTACTTC.

J is TRBJ2-5 and V is TRBV20-1; no clear D gene. CDR3 length equals 10 residues. The germline V and J ends were trimmed by 3 bases and 4 bases, with 3 bases remaining between them. Germline CDR1 reads DFQATT; CDR2 reads SNEGSKA (reference sequence). DNA for the CDR3: TGCAGTGCTAGCGTAGAGACCCAGTACTTC. It translates to CSASVETQYF.

The chain links TRBV13 to TRBJ1-5; D gene ambiguous. V lost 2 bases and J 0 bases, leaving 11 bases between the germline ends. The CDR3 has 16 residues. Looked up from germline, CDR1 is PRHDT and CDR2 is FYEKMQ (reference sequence). The CDR3 DNA reads as TGTGCCAGCAGCTTACAGGCTCACGGTAGCAATCAGCCCCAGCATTTT. Translating gives CASSLQAHGSNQPQHF.

The chain is built from TRBV6-1 and TRBJ1-2; D call uncertain. CDR1 is MNHNS and CDR2 is SASEGT in the germline V gene. This CDR3 spans 12 amino acids. Trimming removed 9 bases at V and 4 bases at J, with 12 bases between. The DNA of the CDR3 is TGTGCCAGGTCGGACTCCGCCTATGGCTACACCTTC. This sequence encodes CARSDSAYGYTF.

The chain uses TRBV6-5 and TRBJ2-3, with D possibly being TRBD2 (5 bases). Trimming stripped 0 bases from V and 3 bases from J, with 13 bases between. From germline, CDR1 is MNHEY and CDR2 SVGAGI. The CDR3 is 16 residues long. This CDR3 is CASSYSLSGMTDTQYF. The DNA of the CDR3 is TGTGCCAGCAGTTACTCCCTGTCCGGGATGACAGATACGCAGTATTTT.

The rearrangement joins TRBV4-3 to TRBJ2-7, with 12 bases that match TRBD1. The CDR3 contains 16 residues. CDR1 is LGHNA, CDR2 YSLEER, per germline. V was pared by 0 bases and J by 5 bases, with 5 bases of the junction left unmatched. Written as DNA, the CDR3 is TGCGCCAGCAGCCAAGATTGGAGGGACAGGGGGCACGAGCAGTACTTC. Amino acid sequence: CASSQDWRDRGHEQYF.

This sequence joins TRBV6-5 and TRBJ1-2, with D perhaps TRBD1 (6 bases). The ends were cut back, 2 bases at V and 0 bases at J, with 7 bases in the middle. From germline, CDR1 is MNHEY and CDR2 SVGAGI. The CDR3 contains 14 residues. As DNA, the CDR3 is TGTGCCAGCAGTTACCAGGGGACTAACTATGGCTACACCTTC. Its protein is CASSYQGTNYGYTF.

This chain joins TRBV28 and TRBJ1-4; a weak D match, TRBD1 (5 bases). V lost 6 bases and J 0 bases, leaving 14 bases between the germline ends. The germline V gene has CDR1 MDHEN and CDR2 SYDVKM. The CDR3 is 16 residues long. The CDR3 loop reads CASRRGFFATNEKLFF. CDR3 in DNA: TGTGCCAGCAGGCGGGGGTTCTTTGCAACTAATGAAAAACTGTTTTTT.

This chain uses TRBV7-6 with TRBJ1-1; 7 bases agree with TRBD1. The CDR3 is made up of 14 amino acids. Germline CDR1 SGHVS, CDR2 FNYEAQ. V was clipped by 5 bases and J by 6 bases; unmatched bases: 9. The CDR3 coding sequence is TGTGCCAGCAGCCCAAGACAGGGTACAGCTGAAGCTTTCTTT. Its protein product is CASSPRQGTAEAFF. The full variable domain, its missing parts supplied by reference TRBV7-6 and TRBJ1-1, is GAGVSQSPRYKVTKRGQDVALRCDPISGHVSLYWYRQALGQGPEFLTYFNYEAQQDKSGLPNDRFSAERPEGSISTLTIQRTEQRDSAMYRCASSPRQGTAEAFFGQGTRLTVV.

J is TRBJ2-7 and V is TRBV7-9; 8 bases agree with TRBD2. The trim removed 6 bases at V and 4 bases at J, leaving 5 bases unmatched. This CDR3 has 13 amino acids. Germline CDR1 reads SEHNR; CDR2 reads FQNEAQ (reference sequence). The chain's CDR3 is CASRTGTRYEQYF. Here the CDR3 DNA reads TGTGCCAGCAGAACCGGGACTAGATACGAGCAGTACTTC.

The chain has TRBV9 and TRBJ1-1; no clear D gene. Per the germline V gene, CDR1 is SGDLS and CDR2 is YYNGEE. The CDR3 extends over 14 amino acids. The V end lost 4 bases, the J end lost 0 bases, and 10 bases lay between the germline ends. As DNA, the CDR3 is TGTGCCAGCAGCCTCATGAGTATGAACACTGAAGCTTTCTTT. Its translation is CASSLMSMNTEAFF.

Written as DNA, the CDR3 is TGCGCCAGCAGCTTTTCACAGCAACTCTACGAGCAGTACTTC. Its protein product is CASSFSQQLYEQYF. This chain uses TRBV5-1 with TRBJ2-5; D gene unclear. The J call may be mistaken, given a closer DNA end match to TRBJ2-7. Germline CDR1 and CDR2: SGHRS and YFSETQ. The CDR3 extends over 14 amino acids.

The chain couples TRBV10-1 to TRBJ2-5, with D uncertain. The assigned J gene may be wrong: the sequence end matches TRBJ2-7 better. This CDR3 contains 15 residues. CDR1 and CDR2 from the germline V gene are WNHNN and SYGVQD (reference sequence). CDR3 in DNA: TGCGCCAGCATTAGGACGGAAGGCCCGGACTACGAGCAGTACTTC. Protein sequence: CASIRTEGPDYEQYF.

The chain is built from TRBV6-5 and TRBJ1-5; D possibly corresponds to TRBD1 (5 bases). CDR3 length equals 15 residues. From germline, CDR1 is MNHEY and CDR2 SVGAGI. Trimming took off 5 bases at V and 0 bases at J, with 11 bases between the two ends. The CDR3 protein is CASSIDSDSNQPQHF. CDR3 in DNA: TGTGCCAGCAGTATTGACAGCGATAGCAATCAGCCCCAGCATTTT.

V is TRBV28 and J is TRBJ1-1, with D tentatively TRBD1 (6 bases). Germline values: CDR1 MDHEN, CDR2 SYDVKM. The CDR3 runs to 15 residues. V was shortened by 2 bases and J by 0 bases, with 10 bases between the two germline ends. The CDR3 spells CASSLTDRMNTEAFF. CDR3 nucleotides: TGTGCCAGCAGTTTAACCGACAGGATGAACACTGAAGCTTTCTTT.

The rearrangement joins TRBV4-1 to TRBJ1-3; D is ambiguous. The CDR3 runs to 17 residues. Trimming removed 3 bases from V and 4 bases from J, with 19 bases in between. CDR1 and CDR2 (germline): MGHRA, YSYEKL. The CDR3 loop is CASSQLFVRAVGNTIYF. The CDR3 bases are TGCGCCAGCAGCCAGTTATTCGTGAGGGCCGTAGGAAACACCATATATTTT.

This clone appeared a few times. The rearrangement links TRBV5-1 to TRBJ1-6, with D perhaps TRBD1 (6 bases). Germline V CDR1 and CDR2: SGHRS, YFSETQ. V lost 6 bases and J 5 bases, leaving 18 bases between the germline ends. CDR3 size: 16 residues. The CDR3 DNA reads as TGCGCCAGCAACGAAAGCCCGGGACACAATAATTCACCCCTCCACTTT. Translated, it gives CASNESPGHNNSPLHF.

This clone has a handful of counts. This chain uses TRBV6-5 with TRBJ1-2; perhaps TRBD1 as D (6 bases). This CDR3 is built from 14 residues. Germline V gene sequence: CDR1 MNHEY, CDR2 SVGAGI. Trimming removed 7 bases from V and 11 bases from J, with 23 bases in between. DNA of the CDR3: TGTGCCAGCACCGAAGGGACATCCTCTATGAGGTACACCTTC. This codes for CASTEGTSSMRYTF.

The DNA for the CDR3 is TGCGCCAGCAGTTATGAGCCAACCACAGATACGCAGTATTTT. Its protein product is CASSYEPTTDTQYF. The genes are TRBV5-1 and TRBJ2-3; D is uncertain. The germline V gene has CDR1 SGHRS and CDR2 YFSETQ. V was clipped by 5 bases and J by 2 bases, with 12 bases between them. The CDR3 has 14 residues.

This chain links TRBV6-1 with TRBJ1-5; D gene uncertain. The germline gives CDR1 MNHNS, CDR2 SASEGT. This CDR3 is built from 15 residues. The germline V and J ends were trimmed by 4 bases and 0 bases, with 10 bases remaining between them. CDR3 sequence: CASSVLSYSNQPQHF. The CDR3 coding sequence is TGTGCCAGCAGTGTCCTCAGTTATAGCAATCAGCCCCAGCATTTT.

This chain joins TRBV7-2 and TRBJ2-3; D is possibly TRBD1 (6 bases). V was pared by 2 bases and J by 3 bases, with 9 bases between. CDR1 and CDR2 (germline): SGHTA, FQGNSA. The CDR3 covers 14 residues. The CDR3 DNA sequence: TGTGCCAGCAGCTTACAGGGGTTGACAGATACGCAGTATTTT. It codes for CASSLQGLTDTQYF.